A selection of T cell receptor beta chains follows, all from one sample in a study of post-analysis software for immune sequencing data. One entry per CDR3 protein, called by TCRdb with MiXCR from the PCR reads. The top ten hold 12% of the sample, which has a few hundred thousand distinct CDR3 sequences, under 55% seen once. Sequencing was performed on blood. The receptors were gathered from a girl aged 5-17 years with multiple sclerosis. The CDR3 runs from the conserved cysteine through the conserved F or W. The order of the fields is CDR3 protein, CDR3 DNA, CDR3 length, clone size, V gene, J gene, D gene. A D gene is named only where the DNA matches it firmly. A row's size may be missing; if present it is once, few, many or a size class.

cdr3_aa: CAWSVLVAGNNEQFF
cdr3_nt: TGTGCCTGGAGTGTCTTGGTAGCGGGAAACAATGAGCAGTTCTTC
cdr3_length: 15
clone_size: .
v_call: TRBV30
j_call: TRBJ2-1
d_call: TRBD2

cdr3_aa: CASSAIAGAVGNEQFF
cdr3_nt: TGTGCCAGCAGCGCCATAGCGGGAGCAGTGGGGAATGAGCAGTTCTTC
cdr3_length: 16
clone_size: .
v_call: TRBV9
j_call: TRBJ2-1
d_call: TRBD2

cdr3_aa: CASSLYRVGDTDTQYF
cdr3_nt: TGTGCCAGCAGCCTATACAGGGTGGGGGACACAGATACGCAGTATTTT
cdr3_length: 16
clone_size: few
v_call: TRBV5-6
j_call: TRBJ2-3
d_call: .

cdr3_aa: CASSLGGLAGSYEQYF
cdr3_nt: TGTGCCAGCAGCTTAGGGGGACTAGCGGGATCATACGAGCAGTACTTC
cdr3_length: 16
clone_size: few
v_call: TRBV7-2
j_call: TRBJ2-7
d_call: TRBD2

cdr3_aa: CASSLVVVGRLSGSADTQYF
cdr3_nt: TGTGCCAGCAGCTTAGTCGTTGTGGGGCGGCTTAGCGGGAGCGCAGATACGCAGTATTTT
cdr3_length: 20
clone_size: few
v_call: TRBV7-2
j_call: TRBJ2-3
d_call: TRBD2

cdr3_aa: CASKDTDRVIQYF
cdr3_nt: TGCGCCAGCAAGGATACGGACAGAGTGATTCAGTACTTC
cdr3_length: 13
clone_size: .
v_call: TRBV5-1
j_call: TRBJ2-7
d_call: .

cdr3_aa: CSVRRGDEKLFF
cdr3_nt: TGCAGCGTCCGCAGGGGAGATGAAAAACTGTTTTTT
cdr3_length: 12
clone_size: .
v_call: TRBV29-1
j_call: TRBJ1-4
d_call: .

cdr3_aa: CATSDTGGTDTQYF
cdr3_nt: TGTGCCACCAGTGATACAGGGGGGACAGATACGCAGTATTTT
cdr3_length: 14
clone_size: few
v_call: TRBV24-1
j_call: TRBJ2-3
d_call: TRBD1

cdr3_aa: CASSQEEREGDEQYF
cdr3_nt: TGCGCCAGCAGCCAAGAAGAGCGGGAGGGGGACGAGCAGTACTTC
cdr3_length: 15
clone_size: few
v_call: TRBV4-1
j_call: TRBJ2-7
d_call: TRBD2

cdr3_aa: CASSVGENAGELFF
cdr3_nt: TGTGCCAGCTCAGTCGGGGAAAACGCCGGGGAGCTGTTTTTT
cdr3_length: 14
clone_size: once
v_call: TRBV18
j_call: TRBJ2-2
d_call: .

cdr3_aa: CASNIEGLGYNEQFF
cdr3_nt: TGTGCCAGCAACATAGAGGGTCTCGGGTACAATGAGCAGTTCTTC
cdr3_length: 15
clone_size: .
v_call: TRBV28
j_call: TRBJ2-1
d_call: .

cdr3_aa: CAISEGQDTEAFF
cdr3_nt: TGTGCCATCAGTGAAGGGCAGGACACTGAAGCTTTCTTT
cdr3_length: 13
clone_size: .
v_call: TRBV10-3
j_call: TRBJ1-1
d_call: .

cdr3_aa: CASSLLLLANYGYTF
cdr3_nt: TGTGCCAGCAGTTTATTGCTCCTAGCTAACTATGGCTACACCTTC
cdr3_length: 15
clone_size: .
v_call: TRBV28
j_call: TRBJ1-2
d_call: .

cdr3_aa: CASSEDGFYEQYF
cdr3_nt: TGTGCCAGCAGTGAAGACGGTTTCTACGAGCAGTACTTC
cdr3_length: 13
clone_size: few
v_call: TRBV6-1
j_call: TRBJ2-7
d_call: .

cdr3_aa: CASSLREGLETQYF
cdr3_nt: TGTGCCAGCAGCTTAAGGGAGGGCCTGGAGACCCAGTACTTC
cdr3_length: 14
clone_size: once
v_call: TRBV7-8
j_call: TRBJ2-5
d_call: TRBD2

cdr3_aa: CASSPGLAVYNEQYF
cdr3_nt: TGTGCCAGCAGCCCGGGACTAGCGGTCTACAATGAGCAGTACTTC
cdr3_length: 15
clone_size: .
v_call: TRBV7-9
j_call: TRBJ2-5
d_call: TRBD2

cdr3_aa: CASSYDTNTQYF
cdr3_nt: TGTGCCAGCAGCTATGACACGAATACGCAGTATTTT
cdr3_length: 12
clone_size: .
v_call: TRBV7-2
j_call: TRBJ2-3
d_call: .

cdr3_aa: CATSDQDAGKETQYF
cdr3_nt: TGTGCCACCAGTGACCAAGACGCGGGGAAAGAGACCCAGTACTTC
cdr3_length: 15
clone_size: .
v_call: TRBV24-1
j_call: TRBJ2-5
d_call: .

cdr3_aa: CASSQVLTYNEQFF
cdr3_nt: TGTGCCAGCAGCCAGGTTCTAACTTACAATGAGCAGTTCTTC
cdr3_length: 14
clone_size: .
v_call: TRBV3-1
j_call: TRBJ2-1
d_call: .

cdr3_aa: CASSWPGETQYF
cdr3_nt: TGTGCCAGCAGTTGGCCGGGAGAGACCCAGTACTTC
cdr3_length: 12
clone_size: few
v_call: TRBV6-5
j_call: TRBJ2-5
d_call: .

cdr3_aa: CASSFGASGNEQFF
cdr3_nt: TGTGCCAGCAGCTTCGGAGCTAGCGGCAATGAGCAGTTCTTC
cdr3_length: 14
clone_size: .
v_call: TRBV11-2
j_call: TRBJ2-1
d_call: TRBD2

cdr3_aa: CSVRGTSGRRNEQFF
cdr3_nt: TGCAGCGTCCGCGGGACTAGCGGGAGGAGGAATGAGCAGTTCTTC
cdr3_length: 15
clone_size: .
v_call: TRBV29-1
j_call: TRBJ2-1
d_call: TRBD2

cdr3_aa: CASSQDPGDGYSGANVLTF
cdr3_nt: TGCGCCAGCAGCCAAGATCCCGGGGACGGGTACTCTGGGGCCAACGTCCTGACTTTC
cdr3_length: 19
clone_size: .
v_call: TRBV4-1
j_call: TRBJ2-6
d_call: .

cdr3_aa: CASSLGGSNLGNTIYF
cdr3_nt: TGCGCCAGCAGCTTGGGAGGGAGTAACCTAGGAAACACCATATATTTT
cdr3_length: 16
clone_size: .
v_call: TRBV5-1
j_call: TRBJ1-3
d_call: .

cdr3_aa: CSASPPGLHTDTQYF
cdr3_nt: TGCAGTGCTAGCCCTCCGGGACTGCACACAGATACGCAGTATTTT
cdr3_length: 15
clone_size: few
v_call: TRBV20-1
j_call: TRBJ2-3
d_call: .

cdr3_aa: CSASTGTTNEKLFF
cdr3_nt: TGCAGTGCTAGCACCGGCACAACTAATGAAAAACTGTTTTTT
cdr3_length: 14
clone_size: .
v_call: TRBV20-1
j_call: TRBJ1-4
d_call: .

cdr3_aa: CSAARDSHLYEQYF
cdr3_nt: TGCAGTGCCGCAAGGGACAGCCATTTGTACGAGCAGTACTTC
cdr3_length: 14
clone_size: .
v_call: TRBV20-1
j_call: TRBJ2-7
d_call: TRBD1

cdr3_aa: CASSPLGGRQPQHF
cdr3_nt: TGTGCCAGCTCACCACTCGGAGGACGGCAGCCCCAGCATTTT
cdr3_length: 14
clone_size: .
v_call: TRBV18
j_call: TRBJ1-5
d_call: .

cdr3_aa: CAISERQGSGELFF
cdr3_nt: TGTGCCATCAGTGAACGACAGGGTTCCGGGGAGCTGTTTTTT
cdr3_length: 14
clone_size: once
v_call: TRBV10-3
j_call: TRBJ2-2
d_call: TRBD1

cdr3_aa: CASSVTSGRAYEQYF
cdr3_nt: TGTGCCAGCAGCGTGACTAGCGGGAGGGCCTACGAGCAGTACTTC
cdr3_length: 15
clone_size: few
v_call: TRBV9
j_call: TRBJ2-7
d_call: TRBD2

cdr3_aa: CSARDYRDRGTSGNEQYF
cdr3_nt: TGCAGTGCTAGAGACTACCGGGACAGAGGGACTAGCGGGAACGAGCAGTACTTC
cdr3_length: 18
clone_size: few
v_call: TRBV20-1
j_call: TRBJ2-7
d_call: TRBD2

cdr3_aa: CSVTTGANTEAFF
cdr3_nt: TGCAGCGTGACGACAGGGGCGAACACTGAAGCTTTCTTT
cdr3_length: 13
clone_size: .
v_call: TRBV29-1
j_call: TRBJ1-1
d_call: TRBD1

cdr3_aa: CASSPSPEGNEQFF
cdr3_nt: TGTGCCAGCAGCCCCAGCCCTGAGGGGAATGAGCAGTTCTTC
cdr3_length: 14
clone_size: .
v_call: TRBV7-2
j_call: TRBJ2-1
d_call: .

cdr3_aa: CASSLYLAGGPVETQYF
cdr3_nt: TGTGCCAGCAGTTTATACCTAGCGGGAGGGCCCGTAGAGACCCAGTACTTC
cdr3_length: 17
clone_size: .
v_call: TRBV28
j_call: TRBJ2-5
d_call: TRBD2

cdr3_aa: CATSRDSTEAFF
cdr3_nt: TGTGCCACCAGCAGAGATTCTACTGAAGCTTTCTTT
cdr3_length: 12
clone_size: few
v_call: TRBV15
j_call: TRBJ1-1
d_call: .

cdr3_aa: CASSFMPSGEETQYF
cdr3_nt: TGCGCCAGCAGCTTTATGCCTAGCGGGGAAGAGACCCAGTACTTC
cdr3_length: 15
clone_size: once
v_call: TRBV5-1
j_call: TRBJ2-5
d_call: TRBD2

cdr3_aa: CASSPRRVADTYEQYF
cdr3_nt: TGTGCCAGCAGTCCCCGAAGAGTAGCGGATACCTACGAGCAGTACTTC
cdr3_length: 16
clone_size: .
v_call: TRBV12-3/TRBV12-4
j_call: TRBJ2-7
d_call: .

cdr3_aa: CASSPAAWYGYTF
cdr3_nt: TGTGCCAGCAGTCCCGCTGCGTGGTATGGCTACACCTTC
cdr3_length: 13
clone_size: .
v_call: TRBV12-3/TRBV12-4
j_call: TRBJ1-2
d_call: .

cdr3_aa: CASSHLGGTYEQYF
cdr3_nt: TGCGCCAGCAGCCACCTGGGAGGGACCTACGAGCAGTACTTC
cdr3_length: 14
clone_size: .
v_call: TRBV4-1
j_call: TRBJ2-7
d_call: TRBD2

cdr3_aa: CASSPNPHPDTQYF
cdr3_nt: TGTGCCAGCTCACCGAATCCTCACCCGGATACGCAGTATTTT
cdr3_length: 14
clone_size: .
v_call: TRBV18
j_call: TRBJ2-3
d_call: .

cdr3_aa: CASSPTTSGSGRNEQFF
cdr3_nt: TGTGCCAGCAGCCCCACCACTAGCGGGAGCGGTAGGAATGAGCAGTTCTTC
cdr3_length: 17
clone_size: .
v_call: TRBV9
j_call: TRBJ2-1
d_call: TRBD2